This T cell receptor (beta chain) originates from a study of response to subunit inactivated influenza vaccine (dated 2018 in TCRdb). Background for the entire study: The study used deep quantitative T cell receptor repertoire profiling to track responses to a trivalent subunit inactivated influenza vaccine. What the study reported, not specific to this receptor: According to the authors, only a limited number of new T cells may be recruited by each seasonal influenza vaccination.

The library was produced with RT-PCR. Sequencing was carried out with an Illumina HiSeq 2500. TCRdb's own reprocessing of the public reads used fastp at Q25 and MiXCR and kept productive beta chains. Under each unique CDR3 protein, matching rows form one entry showing the most common genes and DNA. The sample yields roughly 190,000 distinct CDR3 sequences; around 15% were counted once. The ten largest clonotypes hold 26% of the sample. Note on this clonotype: No cognate antigen has been identified for it. Per-base quality was not reported, and no clone a single base away is much larger than it.

Spanning cysteine to phenylalanine, the CDR3 consists of 13 amino acids. Only the CDR3 region is kept as DNA, spanning 39 bases read in frame from base 1. Via the germline V gene (reference sequence), CDR1 is DFQATT and CDR2 SNEGSKA. The germline V and J ends show losses of 6 bases and 3 bases respectively, and no gene match explains 7 bases of the junction. Here the chain combines TRBV20-1 and TRBJ1-1; TRBD1 fits 7 bases in the junction. The sequence was collected from a man aged 45-60 years who received an inactivated influenza vaccine. Donor details come from another sample of the same person, matched by shared clones. The specimen comprised CD8+ T cells sorted from PBMCs, sampled roughly 5 days after vaccination. The nucleotides are TGCAGTGCGAGACGCAGGGGGGACACTGAAGCTTTCTTT. It encodes CSARRRGDTEAFF.